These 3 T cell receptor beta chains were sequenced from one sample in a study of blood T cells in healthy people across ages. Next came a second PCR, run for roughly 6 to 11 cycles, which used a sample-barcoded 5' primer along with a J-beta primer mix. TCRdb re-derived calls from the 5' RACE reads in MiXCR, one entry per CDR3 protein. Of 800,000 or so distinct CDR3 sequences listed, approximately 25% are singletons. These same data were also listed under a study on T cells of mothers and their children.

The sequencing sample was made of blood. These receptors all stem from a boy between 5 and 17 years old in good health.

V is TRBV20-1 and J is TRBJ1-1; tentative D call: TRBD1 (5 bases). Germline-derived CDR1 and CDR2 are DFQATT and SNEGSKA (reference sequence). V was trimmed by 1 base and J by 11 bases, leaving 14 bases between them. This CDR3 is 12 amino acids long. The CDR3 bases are TGCAGTGCTAGAGCACAGGTCGAGGGGGCTTTCTTT. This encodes CSARAQVEGAFF.

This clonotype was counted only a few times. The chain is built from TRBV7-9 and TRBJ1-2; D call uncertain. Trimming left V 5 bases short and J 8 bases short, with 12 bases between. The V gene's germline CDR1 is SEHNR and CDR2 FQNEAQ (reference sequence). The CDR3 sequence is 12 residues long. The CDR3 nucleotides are TGTGCCAGCAGCCGCGGTTTCAAGGGCTACACCTTC. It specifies CASSRGFKGYTF.

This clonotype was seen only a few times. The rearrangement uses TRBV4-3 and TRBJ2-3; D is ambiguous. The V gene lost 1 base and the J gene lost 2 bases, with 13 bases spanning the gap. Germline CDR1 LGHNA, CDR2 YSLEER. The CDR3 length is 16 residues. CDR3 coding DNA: TGCGCCAGCAGCCAAGGTGTTACTTCAAACACAGATACGCAGTATTTT. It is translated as CASSQGVTSNTDTQYF.